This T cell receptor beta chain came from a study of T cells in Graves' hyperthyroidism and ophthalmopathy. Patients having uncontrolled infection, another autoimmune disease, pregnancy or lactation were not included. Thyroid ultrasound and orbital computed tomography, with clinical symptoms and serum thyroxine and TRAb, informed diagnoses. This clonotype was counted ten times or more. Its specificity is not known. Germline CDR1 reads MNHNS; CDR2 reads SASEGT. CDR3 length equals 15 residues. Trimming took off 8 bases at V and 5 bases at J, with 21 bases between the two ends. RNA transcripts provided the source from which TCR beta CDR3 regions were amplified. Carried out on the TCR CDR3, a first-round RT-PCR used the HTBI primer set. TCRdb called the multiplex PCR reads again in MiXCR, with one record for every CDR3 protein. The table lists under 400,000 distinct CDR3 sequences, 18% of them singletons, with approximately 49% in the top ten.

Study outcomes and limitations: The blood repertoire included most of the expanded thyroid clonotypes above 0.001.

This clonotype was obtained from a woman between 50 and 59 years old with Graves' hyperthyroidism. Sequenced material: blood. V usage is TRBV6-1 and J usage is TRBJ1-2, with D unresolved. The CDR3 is CASAVEGRALYGYTF. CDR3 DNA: TGTGCCAGCGCCGTCGAGGGTAGGGCATTGTATGGCTACACCTTC.